The 11 T cell receptor beta chains below were found in one sample sequenced in a study of CD8 T cells in ankylosing spondylitis. TCRdb fed the 5' RACE reads into MiXCR, producing one record per CDR3 protein. The profile covers a few hundred thousand distinct CDR3 sequences, with roughly 10% appearing a single time and 6% to 7.5% taken by the ten largest. Sequenced: blood, either unsorted or a sorted T cell fraction (not recorded which). These receptors originate from a male donor with ankylosing spondylitis or in good health (not recorded which).

This clonotype was recorded many times. The rearrangement links TRBV5-1 to TRBJ1-1, with D possibly being TRBD1 (6 bases). With 4 bases removed from V and 0 bases from J, the gap between germline ends came to 13 bases. Looked up from germline, CDR1 is SGHRS and CDR2 is YFSETQ. The CDR3 runs 15 residues. Here the CDR3 reads CASSPGQFMNTEAFF. The CDR3 DNA reads TGCGCCAGCAGCCCCGGACAGTTCATGAACACTGAAGCTTTCTTT.

The table lists this clonotype with many counts. V usage is TRBV12-3 or TRBV12-4 and J usage is TRBJ2-1, with 12 bases fitting TRBD2. Germline trimming cut 6 bases from V and 3 bases from J; bases unmatched to any gene: 3. This CDR3 spans 15 amino acids. CDR3 coding DNA: TGTGCCAGCAGCCAGACTAGCGGGGGCTACAATGAGCAGTTCTTC. Encoded protein: CASSQTSGGYNEQFF.

There are many counts of this clonotype. The junction and the germline gene differ at one end; a read error may be behind it. The V call is TRBV5-1, the J call TRBJ1-1; 8 bases fit TRBD1. The CDR3 extends over 16 amino acids. Germline CDR1 is SGHRS and CDR2 is YFSETQ. The chain's CDR3 is CASSNPGQGMNTEVFF. CDR3 nucleotides: TGCGCCAGCAGCAACCCAGGACAGGGAATGAACACTGAAGTTTTCTTT.

J is TRBJ1-4 and V is TRBV23-1, with 8 bases that match TRBD1. TRBV23-1 is an ORF for which the function is uncertain. The J segment lost 8 bases and the V segment lost 7 bases, leaving 12 bases of the junction unmatched. This CDR3 comprises 15 residues. The CDR3 DNA is TGCGCCAGCAACCTTACTGGACAGGGCCCCGAAAAACTGTTTTTT. This gives the protein CASNLTGQGPEKLFF.

This clonotype has a count of ten or more. This sequence joins TRBV20-1 and TRBJ1-2; possible D gene TRBD1, 6 bases. The CDR3 has 15 amino acids. The V and J ends lost 0 bases and 0 bases respectively, with 11 bases between them. Germline loops: CDR1 DFQATT, CDR2 SNEGSKA (reference sequence). CDR3 bases: TGCAGTGCTAGAGAAGGGGGGCAAGCTAACTATGGCTACACCTTC. Translation: CSAREGGQANYGYTF.

This clonotype was seen at least ten times. The V gene is TRBV5-1, the J gene TRBJ1-5; 7 nucleotides match TRBD1. V lost 4 bases, J lost 0 bases, and 4 bases stayed unmatched. The CDR3 totals 15 residues. CDR1 is SGHRS, CDR2 YFSETQ, per germline. CDR3 sequence: CASSETGNSNQPQHF. CDR3 nucleotides: TGCGCCAGCAGCGAGACAGGGAATAGCAATCAGCCCCAGCATTTT.

This clonotype was found many times. This chain joins TRBV7-7 and TRBJ2-7; D may be TRBD1 (6 bases). CDR1 and CDR2 (germline): SSHAT, FNYEAQ (reference sequence). The CDR3 has 14 amino acids. Trimming removed 5 bases from V and 5 bases from J, with 16 bases in between. The DNA of the CDR3 is TGTGCCAGCAGCCCATCTACAGGGAGCAACGAGCAGTACTTC. Its translation: CASSPSTGSNEQYF. Filled out from reference TRBV7-7 and TRBJ2-7, the complete variable domain reads GAGVSQSPRYKVTKRGQDVTLRCDPISSHATLYWYQQALGQGPEFLTYFNYEAQPDKSGLPSDRFSAERPEGSISTLTIQRTEQRDSAMYRCASSPSTGSNEQYFGPGTRLTVT.

This clonotype was observed at least ten times. The rearrangement links TRBV29-1 to TRBJ2-7; D uncertain. V was trimmed by 1 base and J by 5 bases, leaving 12 bases between them. There are 13 residues in the CDR3. From germline, CDR1 is SQVTM and CDR2 ANQGSEA. The CDR3 here is CSVEGSGYHEQYF. The CDR3 bases are TGCAGCGTTGAAGGTTCGGGTTACCACGAGCAGTACTTC.

This clonotype showed up just a few times. The genes are TRBV28 and TRBJ2-1, with 14 bases aligning to TRBD2. CDR1 is MDHEN and CDR2 is SYDVKM in the germline V gene. The J segment lost 6 bases and the V segment lost 8 bases, leaving 3 bases of the junction unmatched. There are 14 residues in the CDR3. In DNA, the CDR3 is TGTGCCAGCCGACTAGCGGGAGGGATCAATGAGCAGTTCTTC. It translates to CASRLAGGINEQFF.

This clonotype was observed a handful of times. V is TRBV4-1 and J is TRBJ1-1; D remains ambiguous. Germline assignment: CDR1 MGHRA and CDR2 YSYEKL. This CDR3 region has 14 residues. The germline V and J ends were trimmed by 3 bases and 8 bases, with 16 bases remaining between them. CDR3 nucleotides: TGCGCCAGCAGCCAGCCCGCAATTGACTTAGAAGCTTTCTTT. It specifies CASSQPAIDLEAFF.

A word on this clonotype: This may be a read error, as it is one base from a much larger clone. The chain recombines TRBV20-1 with TRBJ1-2; a possible D gene is TRBD1 (5 bases). The V gene lost 1 base and the J gene lost 5 bases, with 11 bases spanning the gap. This CDR3 is 13 amino acids long. CDR1 DFQATT and CDR2 SNEGSKA come from the germline V gene (reference sequence). The CDR3 DNA is TGCAGTGCTAGAGGTGGCCCAGGGTATGGCTACACCTTC. Translated: CSARGGPGYGYTF.